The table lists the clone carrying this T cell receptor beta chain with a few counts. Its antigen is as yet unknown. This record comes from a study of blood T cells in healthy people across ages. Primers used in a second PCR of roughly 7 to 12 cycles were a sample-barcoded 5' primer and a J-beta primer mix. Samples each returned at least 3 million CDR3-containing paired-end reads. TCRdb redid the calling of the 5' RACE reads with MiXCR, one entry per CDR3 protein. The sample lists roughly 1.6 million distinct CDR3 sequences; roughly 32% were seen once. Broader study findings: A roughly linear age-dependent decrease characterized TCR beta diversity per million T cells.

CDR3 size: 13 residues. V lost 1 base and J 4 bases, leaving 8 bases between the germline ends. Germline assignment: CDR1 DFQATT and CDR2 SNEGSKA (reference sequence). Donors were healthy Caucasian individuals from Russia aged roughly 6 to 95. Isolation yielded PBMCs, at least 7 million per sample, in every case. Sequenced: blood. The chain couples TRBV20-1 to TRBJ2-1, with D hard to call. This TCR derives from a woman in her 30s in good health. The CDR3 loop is CSARVMVYNEQFF. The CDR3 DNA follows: TGCAGTGCTAGAGTAATGGTTTACAATGAGCAGTTCTTC.